One TCR beta chain is described in this entry. This entry is derived from a study of blood T cell repertoires in COVID-19. Across the study: Acute-phase and convalescent COVID-19 samples originated in the United States, Italy and Spain. T cells, B-cell-depleted T cells, or PBMCs supplied cDNA or gDNA.

As processed by the authors: Reference gene primer amplification yielded estimated nucleated cell counts. Using immunoSEQ multiplex PCR, the repertoire was profiled, and TCRdb retains in-frame clones only, with some absent. Clone size and V and J calls were adopted from that table, with D and trimming inferred from the DNA. The sample carries some 150,000 clones, roughly 86% recorded once. The CDR3 totals 14 residues. V gave up 3 bases and J gave up 11 bases, with 19 bases separating them. The V gene's germline CDR1 is MGHRA and CDR2 YSYEKL. The sample was peripheral blood. The chain carries TRBV4-1 and TRBJ1-1; maybe TRBD1 (5 bases). The TCR comes from a woman aged 55-69 years who had recovered from COVID-19. CDR3 amino acids: CASSQLPSRVKAFF. In nucleotides, the CDR3 is TGCGCCAGCAGCCAGCTGCCGTCCAGGGTAAAGGCTTTCTTT.